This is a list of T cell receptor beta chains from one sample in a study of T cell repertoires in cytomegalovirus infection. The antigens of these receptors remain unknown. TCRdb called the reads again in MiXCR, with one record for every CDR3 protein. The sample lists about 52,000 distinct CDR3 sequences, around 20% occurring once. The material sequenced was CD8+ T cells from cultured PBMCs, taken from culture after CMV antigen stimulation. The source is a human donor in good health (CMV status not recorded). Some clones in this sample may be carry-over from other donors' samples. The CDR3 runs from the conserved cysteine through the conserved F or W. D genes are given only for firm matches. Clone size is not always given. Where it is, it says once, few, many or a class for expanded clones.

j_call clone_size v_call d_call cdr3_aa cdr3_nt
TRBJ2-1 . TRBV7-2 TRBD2 CASSVPSGQNNNEQFF TGTGCCAGCAGCGTCCCTAGCGGGCAAAATAACAATGAGCAGTTCTTC
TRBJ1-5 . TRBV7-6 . CASSLGRGSQPQHF TGTGCCAGCAGCTTAGGGAGGGGCAGCCAGCCCCAGCATTTT
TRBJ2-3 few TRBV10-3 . CAITDTDTQYF TGTGCCATCACAGACACAGATACGCAGTATTTT
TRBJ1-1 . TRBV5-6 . CASSAGPLNTEAFF TGTGCCAGCAGCGCCGGACCCTTGAACACTGAAGCTTTCTTT
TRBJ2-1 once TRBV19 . CARTELEDEQFF TGTGCCAGAACCGAACTAGAAGATGAGCAGTTCTTC
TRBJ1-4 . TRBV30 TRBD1 CAWSLTGATNEKLFF TGTGCCTGGAGTCTTACAGGGGCGACTAATGAAAAACTGTTTTTT
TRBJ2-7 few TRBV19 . CASSVYGGSYEQYF TGTGCCAGTAGTGTCTACGGAGGTTCCTACGAGCAGTACTTC
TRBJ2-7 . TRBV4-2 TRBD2 CASSQLAGGSSYEQYF TGTGCCAGCAGCCAACTAGCGGGGGGTAGCTCCTACGAGCAGTACTTC
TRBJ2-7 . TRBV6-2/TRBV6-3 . CASSPNLLELSSYEQYF TGTGCCAGCAGTCCTAACCTACTAGAACTTAGCTCCTACGAGCAGTACTTC
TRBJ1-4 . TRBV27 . CASSLYQGAYEKLFF TGTGCCAGCAGTCTCTATCAGGGAGCGTACGAAAAACTGTTTTTT
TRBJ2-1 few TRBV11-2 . CASSLELGGYNEQFF TGTGCCAGCAGCTTAGAGCTAGGAGGGTACAATGAGCAGTTCTTC
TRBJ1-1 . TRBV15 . CATSGVGVEAFF TGTGCCACCAGCGGAGTCGGGGTTGAAGCTTTCTTT
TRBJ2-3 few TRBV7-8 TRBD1 CASSSGTGTGDTQYF TGTGCCAGCAGCTCAGGGACAGGGACGGGAGATACGCAGTATTTT
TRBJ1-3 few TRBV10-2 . CASSEGLGNTIYF TGCGCCAGCAGTGAGGGGCTTGGAAACACCATATATTTT
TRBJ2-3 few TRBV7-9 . CASRFSTDTQYF TGTGCCAGCAGATTTAGCACAGATACGCAGTATTTT
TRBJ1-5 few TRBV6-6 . CASSYSNGPNQPQHF TGTGCCAGCAGTTACTCGAATGGCCCCAATCAGCCCCAGCATTTT
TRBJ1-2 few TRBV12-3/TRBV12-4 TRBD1 CASSFGTGGHYGYTF TGTGCCAGCAGTTTTGGGACAGGGGGCCACTATGGCTACACCTTC
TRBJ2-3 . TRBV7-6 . CASSPGAGSGGPGDTQYF TGTGCCAGCAGCCCCGGAGCCGGGAGTGGGGGTCCGGGAGATACGCAGTATTTT
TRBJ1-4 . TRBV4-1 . CASSQDEIAYEKLFF TGCGCCAGCAGCCAAGATGAGATAGCTTATGAAAAACTGTTTTTT
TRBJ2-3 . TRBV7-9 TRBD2 CASTLPLAGGSADTQYF TGTGCCAGCACCCTCCCCCTAGCGGGGGGAAGCGCAGATACGCAGTATTTT
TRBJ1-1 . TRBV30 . CAWSVRQTNTEAFF TGTGCCTGGAGTGTAAGACAGACGAACACTGAAGCTTTCTTT
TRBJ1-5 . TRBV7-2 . CASSLGGFQPQHF TGTGCCAGCAGCCTTGGGGGGTTCCAGCCCCAGCATTTT
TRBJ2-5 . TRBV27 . CASSLGLAFETQYF TGTGCCAGCAGTTTAGGTCTAGCTTTTGAGACCCAGTACTTC
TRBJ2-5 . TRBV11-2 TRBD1 CASSILRRQGRETQYF TGTGCCAGCAGCATCTTAAGGCGACAGGGGAGGGAGACCCAGTACTTC
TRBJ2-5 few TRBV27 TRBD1 CASNKLTGGRETQYF TGTGCCAGCAACAAACTAACAGGGGGCCGAGAGACCCAGTACTTC
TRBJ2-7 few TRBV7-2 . CASSLKPGHDYEQYF TGTGCCAGCAGCTTAAAGCCGGGACACGACTACGAGCAGTACTTC
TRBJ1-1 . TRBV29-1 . CSPGRLNTEAFF TGCAGCCCGGGACGGCTGAACACTGAAGCTTTCTTT
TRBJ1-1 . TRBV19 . CASTYKGVAEAFF TGTGCCAGTACATATAAAGGGGTGGCTGAAGCTTTCTTT
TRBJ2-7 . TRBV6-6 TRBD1 CASSRDRNYEQYF TGTGCCAGCAGTCGGGACAGAAACTACGAGCAGTACTTC
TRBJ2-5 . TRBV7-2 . CASSRFRIQQETQYF TGTGCCAGCAGTCGTTTTAGGATACAGCAAGAGACCCAGTACTTC
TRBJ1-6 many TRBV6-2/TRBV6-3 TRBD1 CASSYGTGDTSPLHF TGTGCCAGCAGTTACGGGACAGGGGATACTTCACCCCTCCACTTT
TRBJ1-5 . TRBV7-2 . CASSEPQKGQPQHF TGTGCCAGCAGCGAACCACAAAAGGGGCAGCCCCAGCATTTT
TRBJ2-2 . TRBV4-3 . CASSQAHGGELFF TGCGCCAGCAGCCAAGCCCATGGCGGGGAGCTGTTTTTT
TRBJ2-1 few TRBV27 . CASSPGSEQFF TGTGCCAGCAGCCCGGGGAGCGAGCAGTTCTTC
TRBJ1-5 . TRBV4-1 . CASSQDVYEGRPSRFTTDQPQHF TGCGCCAGCAGCCAAGACGTATATGAGGGGCGCCCGAGTCGCTTCACAACCGATCAGCCCCAGCATTTT
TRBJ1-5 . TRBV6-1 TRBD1 CASKGQGGQPQHF TGTGCCAGCAAGGGACAGGGCGGTCAGCCCCAGCATTTT
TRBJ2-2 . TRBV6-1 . CASRLLNTGELFF TGTGCCAGCAGACTGCTGAACACCGGGGAGCTGTTTTTT
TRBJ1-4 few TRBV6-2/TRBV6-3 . CASRHRDFLNEKLFF TGTGCCAGCAGACACCGGGACTTTCTTAATGAAAAACTGTTTTTT
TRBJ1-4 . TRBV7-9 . CASSLETVRNEKLFF TGTGCCAGCAGCCTTGAGACAGTTCGTAATGAAAAACTGTTTTTT
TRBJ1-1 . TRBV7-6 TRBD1 CASSQDRGTEAFF TGTGCCAGCAGCCAGGACAGGGGAACTGAAGCTTTCTTT
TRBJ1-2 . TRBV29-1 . CSVEDKEVSGYGYTF TGCAGCGTTGAAGATAAGGAAGTTTCAGGCTATGGCTACACCTTC
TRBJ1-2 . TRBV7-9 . CASSSNTLVNYGYTF TGTGCCAGCAGCTCGAATACCCTGGTTAACTATGGCTACACCTTC
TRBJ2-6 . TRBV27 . CASRVSWGANVLTF TGTGCCAGCAGAGTCTCGTGGGGGGCCAACGTCCTGACTTTC
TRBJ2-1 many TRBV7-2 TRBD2 CASSLAGAGGLGNEQFF TGTGCCAGCAGCTTAGCAGGGGCGGGGGGGCTTGGCAATGAGCAGTTCTTC
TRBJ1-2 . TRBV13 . CASSVTGMATLTF TGTGCCAGCAGCGTTACAGGGATGGCGACGCTCACCTTC
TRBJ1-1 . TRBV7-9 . CASSFGATGPNTEAFF TGTGCCAGCAGCTTCGGGGCGACAGGACCGAACACTGAAGCTTTCTTT
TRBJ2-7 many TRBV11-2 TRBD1 CASSLGTGIAYEQYF TGTGCCAGCAGCTTAGGGACAGGGATCGCCTACGAGCAGTACTTC
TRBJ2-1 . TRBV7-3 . CASSRGLGYNEQFF TGTGCCAGCAGCCGGGGACTGGGGTACAATGAGCAGTTCTTC
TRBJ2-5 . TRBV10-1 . CASSESGEETQYF TGCGCCAGCAGTGAGTCAGGGGAAGAGACCCAGTACTTC
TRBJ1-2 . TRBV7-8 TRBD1 CASSPAGGSGYTF TGTGCCAGCAGCCCCGCAGGGGGTAGCGGCTACACCTTC
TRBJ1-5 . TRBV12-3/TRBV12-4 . CASSPGSGNQPQHF TGTGCCAGCAGCCCCGGAAGTGGGAATCAGCCCCAGCATTTT
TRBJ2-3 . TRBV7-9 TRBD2 CASIEPGLAGGPADTQYF TGTGCCAGCATCGAACCGGGACTAGCGGGGGGGCCGGCAGATACGCAGTATTTT
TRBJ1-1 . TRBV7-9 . CASSSAGYDFF TGTGCCAGCAGCAGCGCGGGATACGATTTCTTT
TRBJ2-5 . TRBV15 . CATSNRDQEETQYF TGTGCCACCAGCAACCGGGACCAAGAGGAGACCCAGTACTTC
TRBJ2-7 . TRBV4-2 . CASSQDSRGLGAYEQYF TGTGCCAGCAGCCAAGATTCCAGGGGCCTCGGGGCCTACGAGCAGTACTTC
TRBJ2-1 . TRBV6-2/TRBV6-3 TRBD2 CASSYRTGGYDEQFF TGTGCCAGCAGTTACAGGACGGGGGGGTATGATGAGCAGTTCTTC
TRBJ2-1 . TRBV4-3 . CASSHDGQITYNEQFF TGCGCCAGCAGCCACGACGGACAGATAACATACAATGAGCAGTTCTTC
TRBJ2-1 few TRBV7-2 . CASSYGVRSPHPGNEQFF TGTGCCAGCAGCTACGGGGTTCGCAGCCCACATCCTGGCAATGAGCAGTTCTTC
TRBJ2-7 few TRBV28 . CASSFQEAEQYF TGTGCCAGCAGTTTCCAGGAGGCCGAGCAGTACTTC
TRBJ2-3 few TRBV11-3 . CASARGSTDTQYF TGTGCCAGCGCGCGAGGGAGCACAGATACGCAGTATTTT